These 31 T cell receptor beta chains originate from one sample sequenced in a study of T cells expressing NK-cell markers (dated by TCRdb to the early 2020s). Receptors were amplified or captured by 5' RACE. Sequencing used an Illumina HiSeq 2000. Each CDR3 protein sequence appears as one entry after TCRdb reprocessed the reads, and no DNA is included. The table kept for this sample lists about 370,000 distinct CDR3 sequences. The ten largest make up around 10% of the sample. Sequenced: blood T cells: a sorted CD56 or NKG2C T cell subset, CD4+ or CD8+ T cells, or bulk PBMC T cells (not recorded which). These receptors all stem from a woman between 45 and 60 years old in good health. Donor details come from another sample of the same person, matched by shared clones.

The rearrangement uses TRBV7-3 and TRBJ2-1; TCRdb gives TRBD1 as the D gene, but with no DNA this cannot be confirmed. The germline CDR1 and CDR2 sequences are SGHTA and FQGTGA. The CDR3 length is 15 residues. The CDR3 protein is CASSPGRQGDNEQFF.

The V and J genes are TRBV12-3 or TRBV12-4 and TRBJ1-2; TCRdb picks TRBD1, but there is no DNA to check that call. The CDR3 consists of 15 residues. CDR3 residues: CASSLRDRGWRGYTF.

The chain uses TRBV2 and TRBJ2-2; the D call of TRBD2 rests on TCRdb alone, since no DNA is present to check it. CDR1 SNHLY and CDR2 FYNNEI come from the germline V gene. CDR3 length: 15 residues. The CDR3 spells CATQAGLDRAGELFF.

J is TRBJ2-1 and V is TRBV20-1; checking the TCRdb D call of TRBD1 is not possible without DNA. Germline V gives CDR1 DFQATT, CDR2 SNEGSKA (reference sequence). The CDR3 has 12 amino acids. Here the CDR3 reads CSAGGKVAEQFF.

The chain is built from TRBV27 and TRBJ2-7. Per germline, CDR1 MNHEY and CDR2 SMNVEV (reference sequence). CDR3 length equals 13 residues. CDR3: CASSVGTRYEQYF.

This chain joins TRBV28 and TRBJ2-5; TCRdb's D call of TRBD2 is untestable without DNA. Germline CDR1 is MDHEN and CDR2 is SYDVKM. This CDR3 is 14 amino acids long. This chain's CDR3 is CASSLGGGVETQYF.

The chain employs TRBV18 and TRBJ1-1; as DNA is missing, the TRBD1 call by TCRdb cannot be tested. Per germline, CDR1 KGHSH and CDR2 LQKENI. The CDR3 has 14 amino acids. The CDR3 reads CASSPIRDNTEAFF. The variable domain in full, completed from reference TRBV18 and TRBJ1-1, reads NAGVMQNPRHLVRRRGQEARLRCSPMKGHSHVYWYRQLPEEGLKFMVYLQKENIIDESGMPKERFSAEFPKEGPSILRIQQVVRGDSAAYFCASSPIRDNTEAFFGQGTRLTVV.

V usage is TRBV12-3 or TRBV12-4 and J usage is TRBJ1-2; TCRdb's D call, TRBD1, is unchecked because there is no DNA. This CDR3 is 14 amino acids long. CDR3: CASSLAGGLDGYTF.

This rearrangement joins TRBV9 to TRBJ2-3; absent DNA, TCRdb's TRBD2 call cannot be checked. The CDR3 totals 14 residues. From germline, CDR1 is SGDLS and CDR2 YYNGEE. CDR3 in amino acids: CASSVAREADTQYF.

The V and J genes are TRBV19 and TRBJ1-5; the TCRdb D gene call, TRBD1, has no DNA to confirm it. This CDR3 comprises 17 residues. Germline V lookup: CDR1 LNHDA, CDR2 SQIVND (reference sequence). CDR3: CASKDIRGLMTNQPQHF.

The V and J genes are TRBV12-3 or TRBV12-4 and TRBJ1-6; the TCRdb call, TRBD1, lacks DNA for checking. The CDR3 sequence is 16 residues long. CDR3 sequence reads: CASSFSAGTSDSPLHF.

The rearrangement uses TRBV10-2 and TRBJ2-3; TCRdb picks TRBD2, but there is no DNA to check that call. CDR3 length: 15 residues. From germline, CDR1 is WSHSY and CDR2 SAAADI. This CDR3 reads CASSVLAGATDTQYF.

The chain recombines TRBV20-1 with TRBJ2-1; TCRdb selects TRBD1, and the lack of DNA leaves this call unchecked. The germline V gene has CDR1 DFQATT and CDR2 SNEGSKA (reference sequence). The CDR3 consists of 15 residues. The CDR3 sequence is CSARGQARGYNEQFF.

V is TRBV20-1 and J is TRBJ2-1; TCRdb's assignment of TRBD2 cannot be checked, as there is no DNA. CDR3 length: 20 amino acids. In germline, CDR1 is DFQATT, CDR2 SNEGSKA (reference sequence). CDR3 loop: CSAREALPQRGTGSYNEQFF.

The CDR3 reads CSVLGGYYGYTF. J is TRBJ1-2 and V is TRBV29-1; without DNA, the TCRdb call of TRBD1 cannot be checked. This CDR3 has 12 residues. The germline V gene has CDR1 SQVTM and CDR2 ANQGSEA.

V and J are TRBV7-2 and TRBJ1-3; lacking DNA, the TRBD1 call made by TCRdb goes unchecked. CDR1 and CDR2 (germline): SGHTA, FQGNSA. This CDR3 has 15 amino acids. Here the CDR3 reads CASSPQGNKGNTIYF.

The rearrangement uses TRBV10-3 and TRBJ2-3; TCRdb's D call, TRBD2, is unchecked because there is no DNA. The CDR3 consists of 15 residues. The germline V gene has CDR1 ENHRY and CDR2 SYGVKD. CDR3 sequence: CAISLSGNPTDTQYF.

The V call is TRBV30, the J call TRBJ2-3; TCRdb picks TRBD2, but there is no DNA to check that call. Germline V gene data show CDR1 as GTSNPN and CDR2 as SVGIG (reference sequence). The CDR3 length is 15 residues. CDR3 amino acids: CAWSRKRDITDTQYF.

The genes are TRBV24-1 and TRBJ2-1. The CDR3 covers 16 residues. Germline V gene sequence: CDR1 KGHDR, CDR2 SFDVKD. CDR3 residues: CATSDPQSRANNEQFF.

The chain employs TRBV28 and TRBJ1-5; checking the TCRdb D call of TRBD1 is not possible without DNA. The CDR3 consists of 16 residues. The germline V gene encodes CDR1 MDHEN and CDR2 SYDVKM. The CDR3: CASSFVGRRANQPQHF.

The chain has TRBV12-3 or TRBV12-4 and TRBJ1-4. This CDR3 region has 14 residues. The CDR3 loop is CASSLRREYEKLFF.

CDR3 residues: CASSPTPDNSYEQYF. The chain combines TRBV19 with TRBJ2-7; the D call from TCRdb, TRBD1, cannot be confirmed without DNA. CDR3 length: 15 residues. Germline loops: CDR1 LNHDA, CDR2 SQIVND (reference sequence).

This chain uses TRBV20-1 with TRBJ2-1; TCRdb outputs TRBD2, but without DNA this stays unchecked. CDR1 is DFQATT and CDR2 is SNEGSKA in the germline V gene (reference sequence). The CDR3 is 16 residues long. CDR3: CSARKPRASSQGEQFF.

The V and J genes are TRBV14 and TRBJ2-1. The germline V gene has CDR1 SGHDN and CDR2 FVKESK. The CDR3 consists of 17 residues. The CDR3 sequence: CASSQAHSLDQYNEQFF.

This chain links TRBV7-3 with TRBJ2-3; there is no DNA to check the TCRdb D call of TRBD2. Germline CDR1 is SGHTA and CDR2 is FQGTGA. The CDR3 loop spans 16 amino acids. This chain's CDR3 is CASSLGASVQSDTQYF.

The chain has TRBV27 and TRBJ2-2. The CDR3 is 14 amino acids. Germline CDR1 MNHEY, CDR2 SMNVEV (reference sequence). The CDR3 protein is CASGSGRNTGELFF.

This rearrangement joins TRBV7-9 to TRBJ2-1; checking the TCRdb D call of TRBD1 is not possible without DNA. The CDR3 runs to 13 residues. In germline, CDR1 is SEHNR, CDR2 FQNEAQ (reference sequence). This CDR3 reads CASSPGGHNEQFF.

The chain links TRBV12-3 or TRBV12-4 to TRBJ2-3; the TRBD1 assignment by TCRdb is unverifiable without DNA. This CDR3 region has 15 residues. CDR3 sequence reads: CASSPGGGLTDTQYF.

V usage is TRBV18 and J usage is TRBJ2-3; the TRBD1 assignment by TCRdb is unverifiable without DNA. CDR3 length: 13 residues. From germline, CDR1 is KGHSH and CDR2 LQKENI. The CDR3: CASSTGMPDTQYF.

The chain employs TRBV24-1 and TRBJ1-5; the TCRdb call, TRBD1, lacks DNA for checking. This CDR3 comprises 13 residues. Per the germline V gene, CDR1 is KGHDR and CDR2 is SFDVKD. The CDR3 sequence: CATSRQGGQPQHF.

The V and J genes are TRBV4-1 and TRBJ2-1. The length of the CDR3 is 16 residues. Germline V gene data show CDR1 as MGHRA and CDR2 as YSYEKL. The CDR3 sequence is CASSQGRAGVYNEQFF.